The source of this T cell receptor beta chain is a study of blood T cell repertoires in COVID-19. The wider study: Samples taken during acute and convalescent COVID-19 were collected in the United States, Italy and Spain. PBMCs, B-cell-depleted T cells, or T cells provided the cDNA or gDNA that made up the material.

The CDR3 is 13 residues long. With V trimmed by 6 bases and J by 3 bases, 5 bases remained unmatched. CDR1 is SNHLY, CDR2 FYNNEI, per germline. Cohorts were assigned according to the clinical history that participants reported. This table comes from immunoSEQ multiplex PCR, and its TCRdb copy is limited to in-frame clones, with some not included. The sample records more than 250,000 clones, approximately 85% being singletons. The material sequenced was PBMCs or T cells enriched from blood (not recorded which). The TCR sequence derives from a young man who had recovered from COVID-19. The rearrangement joins TRBV2 to TRBJ2-7; TRBD1 matches at 7 bases. This CDR3 reads CASRADRIYEQYF. As DNA, the CDR3 is TGTGCCAGCAGGGCGGACAGGATCTACGAGCAGTACTTC. Full variable domain (rest looked up from reference TRBV2 and TRBJ2-7): EPEVTQTPSHQVTQMGQEVILRCVPISNHLYFYWYRQILGQKVEFLVSFYNNEISEKSEIFDDQFSVERPDGSNFTLKIRSTKLEDSAMYFCASRADRIYEQYFGPGTRLTVT.